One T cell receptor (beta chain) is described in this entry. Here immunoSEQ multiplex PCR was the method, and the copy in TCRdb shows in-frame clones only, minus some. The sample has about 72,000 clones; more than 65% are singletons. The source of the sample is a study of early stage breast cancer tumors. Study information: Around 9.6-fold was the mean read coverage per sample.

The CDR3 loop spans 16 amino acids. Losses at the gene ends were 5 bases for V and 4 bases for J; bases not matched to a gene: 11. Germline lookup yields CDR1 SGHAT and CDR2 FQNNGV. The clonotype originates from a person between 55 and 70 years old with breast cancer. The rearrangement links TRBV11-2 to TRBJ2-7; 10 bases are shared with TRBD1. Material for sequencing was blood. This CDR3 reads CASSPGTGVVDYEQYF. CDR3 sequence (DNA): TGTGCCAGCAGCCCCGGGACAGGGGTTGTCGATTACGAGCAGTACTTC.